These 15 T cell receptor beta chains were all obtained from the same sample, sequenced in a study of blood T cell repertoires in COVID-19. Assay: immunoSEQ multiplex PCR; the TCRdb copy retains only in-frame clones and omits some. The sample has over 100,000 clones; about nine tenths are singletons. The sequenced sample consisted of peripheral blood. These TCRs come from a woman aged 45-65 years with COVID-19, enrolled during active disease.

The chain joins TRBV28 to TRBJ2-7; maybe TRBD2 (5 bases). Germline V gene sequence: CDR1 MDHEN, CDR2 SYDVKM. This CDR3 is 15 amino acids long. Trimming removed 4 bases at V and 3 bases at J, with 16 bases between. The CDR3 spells CASSSSGDPDYEQYF. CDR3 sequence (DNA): TGTGCCAGCAGTTCAAGCGGAGACCCCGACTACGAGCAGTACTTC.

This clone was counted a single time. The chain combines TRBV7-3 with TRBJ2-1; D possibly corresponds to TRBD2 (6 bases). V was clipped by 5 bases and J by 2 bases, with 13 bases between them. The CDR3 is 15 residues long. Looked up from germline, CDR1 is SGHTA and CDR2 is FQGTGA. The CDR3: CASSQGLAPYNEQFF. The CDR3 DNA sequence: TGTGCCAGCAGCCAAGGGCTAGCGCCCTACAATGAGCAGTTCTTC.

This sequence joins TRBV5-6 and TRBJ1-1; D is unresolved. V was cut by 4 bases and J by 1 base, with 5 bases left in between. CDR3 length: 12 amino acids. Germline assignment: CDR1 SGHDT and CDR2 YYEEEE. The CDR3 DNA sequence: TGTGCCAGCAGCGTAGAGAACACTGAAGCTTTCTTT. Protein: CASSVENTEAFF.

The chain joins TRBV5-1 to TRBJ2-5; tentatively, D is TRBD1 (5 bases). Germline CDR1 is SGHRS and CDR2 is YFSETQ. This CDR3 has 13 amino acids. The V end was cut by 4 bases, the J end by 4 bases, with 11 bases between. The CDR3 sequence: CASSMGPLETQYF. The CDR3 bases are TGCGCCAGCAGCATGGGGCCGTTAGAGACCCAGTACTTC.

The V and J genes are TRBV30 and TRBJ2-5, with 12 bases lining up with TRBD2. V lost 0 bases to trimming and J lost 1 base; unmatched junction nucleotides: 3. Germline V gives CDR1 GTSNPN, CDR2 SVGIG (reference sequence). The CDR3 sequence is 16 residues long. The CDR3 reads CAWSVGLAGTQETQYF. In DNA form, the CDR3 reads TGTGCCTGGAGTGTCGGACTAGCGGGGACCCAAGAGACCCAGTACTTC.

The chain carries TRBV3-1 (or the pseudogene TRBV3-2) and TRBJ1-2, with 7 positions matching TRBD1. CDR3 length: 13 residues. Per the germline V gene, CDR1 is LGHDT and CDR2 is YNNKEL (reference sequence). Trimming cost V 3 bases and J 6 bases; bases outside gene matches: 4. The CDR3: CASSQFGQDGYTF. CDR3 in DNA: TGTGCCAGCAGCCAGTTCGGACAGGATGGCTACACCTTC.

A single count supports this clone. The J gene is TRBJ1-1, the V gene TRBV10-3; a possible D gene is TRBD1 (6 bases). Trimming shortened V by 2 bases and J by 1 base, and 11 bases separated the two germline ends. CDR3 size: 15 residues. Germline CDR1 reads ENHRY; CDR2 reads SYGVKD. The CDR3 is CAISEPRGGNTEAFF. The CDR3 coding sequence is TGTGCCATCAGTGAGCCCCGAGGGGGGAACACTGAAGCTTTCTTT.

CDR3: CASSGSGSPLHF. Written as DNA, the CDR3 is TGCGCCAGCAGCGGGTCGGGTTCACCCCTCCACTTT. The rearrangement links TRBV4-1 to TRBJ1-6; D uncertain. Germline V CDR1 and CDR2: MGHRA, YSYEKL. The CDR3 runs to 12 residues. Trimming removed 5 bases at V and 9 bases at J, with 8 bases between.

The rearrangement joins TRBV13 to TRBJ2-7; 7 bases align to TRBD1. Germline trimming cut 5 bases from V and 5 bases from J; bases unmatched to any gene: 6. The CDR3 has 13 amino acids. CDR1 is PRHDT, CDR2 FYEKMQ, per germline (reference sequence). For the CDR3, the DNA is TGTGCCAGCAGCACCGGGACAGAAAACGAGCAGTACTTC. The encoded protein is CASSTGTENEQYF.

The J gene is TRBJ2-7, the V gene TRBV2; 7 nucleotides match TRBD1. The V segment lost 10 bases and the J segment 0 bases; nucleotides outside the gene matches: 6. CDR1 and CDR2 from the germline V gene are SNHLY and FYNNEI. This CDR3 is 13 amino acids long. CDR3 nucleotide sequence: TGTGCCACTCAGGGGGTTGGCTCCTACGAGCAGTACTTC. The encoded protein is CATQGVGSYEQYF.

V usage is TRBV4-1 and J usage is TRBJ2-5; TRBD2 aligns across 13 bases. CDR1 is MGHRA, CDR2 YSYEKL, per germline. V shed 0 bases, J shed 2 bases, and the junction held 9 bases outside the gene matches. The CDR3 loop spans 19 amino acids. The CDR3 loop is CASSQDLLAGGSVQETQYF. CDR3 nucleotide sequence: TGCGCCAGCAGCCAAGATTTACTAGCGGGGGGGTCAGTACAAGAGACCCAGTACTTC.

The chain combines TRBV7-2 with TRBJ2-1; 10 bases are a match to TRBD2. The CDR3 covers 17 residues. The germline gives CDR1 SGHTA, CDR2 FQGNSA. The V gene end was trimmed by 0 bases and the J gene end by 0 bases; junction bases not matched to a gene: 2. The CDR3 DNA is TGTGCCAGCAGCTTAGCCAGCGGGGGGGTCTCCTACAATGAGCAGTTCTTC. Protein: CASSLASGGVSYNEQFF.

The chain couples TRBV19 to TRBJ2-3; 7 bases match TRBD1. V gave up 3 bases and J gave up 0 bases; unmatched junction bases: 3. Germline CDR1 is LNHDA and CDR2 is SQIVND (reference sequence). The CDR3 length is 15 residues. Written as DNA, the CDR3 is TGTGCCAGTAGTATCGGGACAGCCAGCACAGATACGCAGTATTTT. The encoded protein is CASSIGTASTDTQYF.

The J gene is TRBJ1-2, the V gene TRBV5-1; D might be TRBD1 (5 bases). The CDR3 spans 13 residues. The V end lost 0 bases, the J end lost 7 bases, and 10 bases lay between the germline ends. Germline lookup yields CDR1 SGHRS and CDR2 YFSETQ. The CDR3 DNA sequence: TGCGCCAGCAGCTTGGCAGGGTTGAGTGGCTACACCTTC. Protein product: CASSLAGLSGYTF.

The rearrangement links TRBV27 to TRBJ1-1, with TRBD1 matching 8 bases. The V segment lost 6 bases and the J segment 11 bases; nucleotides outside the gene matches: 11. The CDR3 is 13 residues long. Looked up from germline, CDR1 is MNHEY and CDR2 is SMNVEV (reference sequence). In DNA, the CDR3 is TGTGCCAGCAGCAGGGGGCTCGGGACAGAGGCTTTCTTT. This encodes CASSRGLGTEAFF.